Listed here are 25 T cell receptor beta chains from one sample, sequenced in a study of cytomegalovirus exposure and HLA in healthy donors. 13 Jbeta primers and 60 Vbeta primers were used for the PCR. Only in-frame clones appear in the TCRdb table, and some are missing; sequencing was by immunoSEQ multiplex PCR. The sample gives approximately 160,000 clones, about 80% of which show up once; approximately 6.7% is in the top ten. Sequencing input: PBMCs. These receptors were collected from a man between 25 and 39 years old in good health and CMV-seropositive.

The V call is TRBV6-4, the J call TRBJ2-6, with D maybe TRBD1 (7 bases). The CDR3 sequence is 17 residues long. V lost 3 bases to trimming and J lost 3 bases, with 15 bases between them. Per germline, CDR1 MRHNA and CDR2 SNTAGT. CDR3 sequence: CASSENSGGHGANVLTF. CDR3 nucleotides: TGTGCCAGCAGTGAGAACTCAGGGGGGCATGGGGCCAACGTCCTGACTTTC.

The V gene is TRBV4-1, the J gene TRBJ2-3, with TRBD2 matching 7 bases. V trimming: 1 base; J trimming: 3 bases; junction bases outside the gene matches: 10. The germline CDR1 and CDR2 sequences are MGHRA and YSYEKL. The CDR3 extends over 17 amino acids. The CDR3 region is CASSQGFLGLETDTQYF. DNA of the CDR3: TGCGCCAGCAGCCAAGGTTTTTTAGGACTAGAGACAGATACGCAGTATTTT.

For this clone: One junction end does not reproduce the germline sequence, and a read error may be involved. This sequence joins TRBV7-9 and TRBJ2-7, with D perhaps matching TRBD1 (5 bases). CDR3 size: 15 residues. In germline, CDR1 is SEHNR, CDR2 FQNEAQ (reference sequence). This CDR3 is CSSSLPGNWSYEQYF. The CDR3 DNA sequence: TGTTCCAGCAGCTTGCCAGGGAATTGGTCCTACGAGCAGTACTTC.

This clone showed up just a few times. CDR3 sequence reads: CASSPGLGEAEQYF. CDR3 nucleotide sequence: TGTGCCAGCAGCCCGGGACTAGGGGAAGCCGAGCAGTACTTC. This rearrangement joins TRBV14 to TRBJ2-7; 8 bases map to TRBD2. The CDR3 covers 14 residues. The V and J ends lost 4 bases and 6 bases, in that order; junction bases with no gene match: 8. Per germline, CDR1 SGHDN and CDR2 FVKESK.

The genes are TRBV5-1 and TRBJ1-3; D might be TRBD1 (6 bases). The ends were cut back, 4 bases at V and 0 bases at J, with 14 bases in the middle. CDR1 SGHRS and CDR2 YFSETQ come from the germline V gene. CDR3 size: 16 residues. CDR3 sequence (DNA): TGCGCCAGCAGCACCTCGGGGGGCCGCTCTGGAAACACCATATATTTT. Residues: CASSTSGGRSGNTIYF.

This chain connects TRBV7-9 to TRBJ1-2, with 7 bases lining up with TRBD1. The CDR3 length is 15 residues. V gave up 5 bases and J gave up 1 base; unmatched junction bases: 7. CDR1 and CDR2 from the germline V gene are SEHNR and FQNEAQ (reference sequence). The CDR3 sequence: CASSGATGSNYGYTF. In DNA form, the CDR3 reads TGTGCCAGCAGCGGAGCGACAGGGAGTAACTATGGCTACACCTTC.

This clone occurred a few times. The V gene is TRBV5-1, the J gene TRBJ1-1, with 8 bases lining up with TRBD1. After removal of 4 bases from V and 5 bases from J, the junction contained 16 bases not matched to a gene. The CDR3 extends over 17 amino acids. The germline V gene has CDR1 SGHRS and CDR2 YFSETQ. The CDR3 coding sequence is TGCGCCAGCAGCGAGGGGGGGGCAGGGGGCTCGTTGACTGAAGCTTTCTTT. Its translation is CASSEGGAGGSLTEAFF.

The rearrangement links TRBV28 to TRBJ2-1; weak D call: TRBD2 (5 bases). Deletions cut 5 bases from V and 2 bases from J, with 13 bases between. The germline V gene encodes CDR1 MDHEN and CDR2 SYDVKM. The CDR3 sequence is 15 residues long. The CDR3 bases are TGTGCCAGCAGTCCACAAGACTACACCTACAATGAGCAGTTCTTC. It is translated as CASSPQDYTYNEQFF.

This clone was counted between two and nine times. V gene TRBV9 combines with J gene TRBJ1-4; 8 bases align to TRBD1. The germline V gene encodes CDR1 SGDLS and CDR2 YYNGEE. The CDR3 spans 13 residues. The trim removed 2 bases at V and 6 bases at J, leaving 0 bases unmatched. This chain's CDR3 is CASSVGQDEKLFF. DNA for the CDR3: TGTGCCAGCAGCGTGGGACAGGATGAAAAACTGTTTTTT.

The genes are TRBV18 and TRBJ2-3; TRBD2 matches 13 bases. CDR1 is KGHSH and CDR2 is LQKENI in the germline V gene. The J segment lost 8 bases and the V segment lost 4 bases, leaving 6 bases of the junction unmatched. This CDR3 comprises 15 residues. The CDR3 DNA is TGTGCCAGCTCACTAGGACTAGCGGGAGCTGGTACGCAGTATTTT. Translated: CASSLGLAGAGTQYF. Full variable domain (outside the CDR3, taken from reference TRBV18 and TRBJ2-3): NAGVMQNPRHLVRRRGQEARLRCSPMKGHSHVYWYRQLPEEGLKFMVYLQKENIIDESGMPKERFSAEFPKEGPSILRIQQVVRGDSAAYFCASSLGLAGAGTQYFGPGTRLTVL.

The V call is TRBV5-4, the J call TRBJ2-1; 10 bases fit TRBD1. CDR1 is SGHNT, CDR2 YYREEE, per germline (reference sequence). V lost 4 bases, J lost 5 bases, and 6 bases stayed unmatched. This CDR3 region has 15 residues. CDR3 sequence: CASSAGQGTHNEQFF. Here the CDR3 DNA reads TGTGCCAGCAGCGCGGGACAGGGGACCCACAATGAGCAGTTCTTC. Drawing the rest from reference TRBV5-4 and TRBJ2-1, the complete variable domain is ETGVTQSPTHLIKTRGQQVTLRCSSQSGHNTVSWYQQALGQGPQFIFQYYREEENGRGNFPPRFSGLQFPNYSSELNVNALELDDSALYLCASSAGQGTHNEQFFGPGTRLTVL.

The CDR3 nucleotides read TGTGCCAGTAGTCTAAGCGGGATCCTCTACAATGAGCAGTTCTTC. As protein: CASSLSGILYNEQFF. The chain joins TRBV19 to TRBJ2-1; 7 bases are shared with TRBD2. Germline CDR1 is LNHDA and CDR2 is SQIVND (reference sequence). The V and J ends lost 5 bases and 3 bases, in that order; junction bases with no gene match: 7. The CDR3 loop spans 15 amino acids.

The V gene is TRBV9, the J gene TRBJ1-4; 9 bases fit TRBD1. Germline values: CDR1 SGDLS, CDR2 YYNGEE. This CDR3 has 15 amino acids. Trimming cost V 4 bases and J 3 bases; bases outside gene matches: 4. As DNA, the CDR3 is TGTGCCAGCAGCCCGGACAGGGGAGCTAATGAAAAACTGTTTTTT. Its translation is CASSPDRGANEKLFF.

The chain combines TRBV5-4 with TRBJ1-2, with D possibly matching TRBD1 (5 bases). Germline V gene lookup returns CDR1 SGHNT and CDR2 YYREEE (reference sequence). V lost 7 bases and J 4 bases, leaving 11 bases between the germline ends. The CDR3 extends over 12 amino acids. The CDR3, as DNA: TGTGCCAGCGGACAAGGTTTCTATGGCTACACCTTC. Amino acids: CASGQGFYGYTF.

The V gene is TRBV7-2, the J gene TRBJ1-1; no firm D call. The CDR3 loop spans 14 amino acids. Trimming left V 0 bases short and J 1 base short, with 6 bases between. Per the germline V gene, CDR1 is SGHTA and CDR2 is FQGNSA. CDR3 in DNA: TGTGCCAGCAGCTTAGCGCGGTCGAACACTGAAGCTTTCTTT. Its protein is CASSLARSNTEAFF.

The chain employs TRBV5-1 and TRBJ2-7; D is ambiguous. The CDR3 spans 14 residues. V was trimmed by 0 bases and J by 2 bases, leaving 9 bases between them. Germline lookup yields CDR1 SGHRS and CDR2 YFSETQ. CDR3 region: CASSLGQVTYEQYF. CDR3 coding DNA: TGCGCCAGCAGCTTGGGGCAGGTTACCTACGAGCAGTACTTC.

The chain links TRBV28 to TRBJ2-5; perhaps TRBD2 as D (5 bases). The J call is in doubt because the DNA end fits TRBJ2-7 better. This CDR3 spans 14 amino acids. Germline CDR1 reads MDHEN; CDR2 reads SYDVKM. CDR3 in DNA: TGTGCCAGCACCCCAGGACTGGGAACCTACGAGCAGTACTTC. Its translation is CASTPGLGTYEQYF.

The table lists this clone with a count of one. Written as DNA, the CDR3 is TGTGCCAGCAGCTTCCGGACTACGTACAATGAGCAGTTCTTC. Protein sequence: CASSFRTTYNEQFF. This chain connects TRBV7-9 to TRBJ2-1, with D tentatively TRBD2 (6 bases). Germline assignment: CDR1 SEHNR and CDR2 FQNEAQ (reference sequence). The V end was cut by 3 bases, the J end by 4 bases, with 10 bases between. The CDR3 loop spans 14 amino acids.

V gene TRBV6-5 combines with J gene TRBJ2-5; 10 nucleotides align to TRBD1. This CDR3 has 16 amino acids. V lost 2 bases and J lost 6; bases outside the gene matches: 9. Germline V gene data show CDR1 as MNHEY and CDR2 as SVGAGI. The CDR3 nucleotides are TGTGCCAGCAGTTACACAGTGGGACAGGGGTTAAAGACCCAGTACTTC. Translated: CASSYTVGQGLKTQYF.

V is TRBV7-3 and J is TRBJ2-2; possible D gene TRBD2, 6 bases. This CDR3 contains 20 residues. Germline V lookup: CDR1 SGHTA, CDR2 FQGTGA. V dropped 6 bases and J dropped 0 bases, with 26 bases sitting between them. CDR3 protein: CASRPGGGASLTSNTGELFF. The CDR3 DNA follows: TGTGCCAGCAGACCCGGGGGTGGGGCCAGTCTTACCTCGAACACCGGGGAGCTGTTTTTT.

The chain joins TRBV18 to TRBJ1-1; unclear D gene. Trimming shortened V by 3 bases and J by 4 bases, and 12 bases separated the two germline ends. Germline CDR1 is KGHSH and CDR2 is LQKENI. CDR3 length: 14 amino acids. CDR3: CASSPSRAGTEAFF. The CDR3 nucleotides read TGTGCCAGCTCACCTAGTAGGGCGGGCACTGAAGCTTTCTTT.

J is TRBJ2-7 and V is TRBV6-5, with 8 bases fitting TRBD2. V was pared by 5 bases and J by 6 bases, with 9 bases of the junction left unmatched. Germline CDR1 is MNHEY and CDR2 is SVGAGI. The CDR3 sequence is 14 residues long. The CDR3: CASSVSLAGGEQYF. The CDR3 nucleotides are TGTGCCAGCAGTGTGTCCCTCGCGGGGGGCGAGCAGTACTTC.

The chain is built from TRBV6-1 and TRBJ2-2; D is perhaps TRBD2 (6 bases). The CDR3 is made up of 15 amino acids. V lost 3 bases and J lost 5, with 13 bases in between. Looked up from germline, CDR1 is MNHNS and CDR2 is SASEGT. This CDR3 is CASSEAQGGTGELFF. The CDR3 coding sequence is TGTGCCAGCAGTGAGGCCCAGGGAGGTACCGGGGAGCTGTTTTTT.

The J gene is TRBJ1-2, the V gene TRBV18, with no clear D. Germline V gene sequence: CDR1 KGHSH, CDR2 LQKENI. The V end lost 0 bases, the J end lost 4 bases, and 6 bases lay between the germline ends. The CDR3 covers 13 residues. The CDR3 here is CASSPPSVYGYTF. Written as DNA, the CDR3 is TGTGCCAGCTCACCACCCTCAGTCTATGGCTACACCTTC.

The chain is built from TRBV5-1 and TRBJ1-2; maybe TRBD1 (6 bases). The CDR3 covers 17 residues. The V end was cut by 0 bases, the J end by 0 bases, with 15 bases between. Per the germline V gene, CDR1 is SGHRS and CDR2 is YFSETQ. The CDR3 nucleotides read TGCGCCAGCAGCTTGGACCCGGGGGGGCTTCCTAACTATGGCTACACCTTC. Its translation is CASSLDPGGLPNYGYTF.